This T cell receptor beta chain was retrieved from a study of blood T cell repertoires in COVID-19. Using immunoSEQ multiplex PCR, the repertoire was profiled, and TCRdb retains in-frame clones only, with some absent. The sample shows more than 250,000 clones, 80% to 90% of them seen only once. This clone was detected only once. Germline assignment: CDR1 MNHNS and CDR2 SASEGT. CDR3 length: 15 amino acids. V lost 1 base and J 2 bases, leaving 9 bases between the germline ends. Sequenced input: peripheral blood. This receptor was identified in a young man who had recovered from COVID-19. The chain has TRBV6-1 and TRBJ1-5; weak D call: TRBD1 (6 bases). This CDR3 reads CASSEVPGGNQPQHF. The CDR3 nucleotides read TGTGCCAGCAGTGAAGTTCCAGGGGGCAATCAGCCCCAGCATTTT.